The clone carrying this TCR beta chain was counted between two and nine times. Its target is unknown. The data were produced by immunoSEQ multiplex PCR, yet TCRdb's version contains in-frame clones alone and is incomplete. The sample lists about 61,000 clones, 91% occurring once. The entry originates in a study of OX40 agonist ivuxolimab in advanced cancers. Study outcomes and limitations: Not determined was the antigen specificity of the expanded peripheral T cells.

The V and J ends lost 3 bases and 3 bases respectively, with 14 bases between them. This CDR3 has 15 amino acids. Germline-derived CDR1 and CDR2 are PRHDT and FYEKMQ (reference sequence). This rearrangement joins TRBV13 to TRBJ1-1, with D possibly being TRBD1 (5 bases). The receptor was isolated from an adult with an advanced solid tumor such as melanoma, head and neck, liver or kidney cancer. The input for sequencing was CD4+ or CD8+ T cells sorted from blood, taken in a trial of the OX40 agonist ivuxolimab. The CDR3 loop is CASSLLMGRDTEAFF. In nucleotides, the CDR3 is TGTGCCAGCAGCTTGTTAATGGGGCGAGACACTGAAGCTTTCTTT.